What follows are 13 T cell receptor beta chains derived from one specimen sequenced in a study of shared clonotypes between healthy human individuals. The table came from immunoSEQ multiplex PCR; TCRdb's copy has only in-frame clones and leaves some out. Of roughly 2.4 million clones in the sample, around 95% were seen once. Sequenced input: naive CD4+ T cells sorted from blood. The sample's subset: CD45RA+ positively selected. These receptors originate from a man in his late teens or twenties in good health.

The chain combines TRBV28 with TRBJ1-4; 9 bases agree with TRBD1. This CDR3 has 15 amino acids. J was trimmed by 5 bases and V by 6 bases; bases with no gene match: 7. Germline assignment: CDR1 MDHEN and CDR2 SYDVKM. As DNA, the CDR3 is TGTGCCAGCAGGCTACCGGGACAGGGAAATGAAAAACTGTTTTTT. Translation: CASRLPGQGNEKLFF.

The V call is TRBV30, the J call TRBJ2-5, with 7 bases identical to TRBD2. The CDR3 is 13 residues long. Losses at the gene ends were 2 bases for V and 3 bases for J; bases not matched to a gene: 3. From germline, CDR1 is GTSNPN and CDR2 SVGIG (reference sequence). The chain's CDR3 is CAWSWGGEETQYF. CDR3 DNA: TGTGCCTGGAGTTGGGGAGGGGAAGAGACCCAGTACTTC.

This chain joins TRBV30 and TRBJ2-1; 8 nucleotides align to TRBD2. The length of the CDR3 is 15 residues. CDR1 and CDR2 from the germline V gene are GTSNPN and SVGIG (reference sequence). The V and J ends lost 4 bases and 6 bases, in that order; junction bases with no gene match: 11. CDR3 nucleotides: TGTGCCTGGACAACCGGGACTAGGATTGGCAATGAGCAGTTCTTC. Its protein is CAWTTGTRIGNEQFF.

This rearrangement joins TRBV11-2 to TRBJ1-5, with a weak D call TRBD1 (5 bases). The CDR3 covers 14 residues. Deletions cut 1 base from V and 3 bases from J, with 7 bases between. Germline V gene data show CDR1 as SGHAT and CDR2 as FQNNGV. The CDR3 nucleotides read TGTGCCAGCAGCTTAGGAGGGGACAATCAGCCCCAGCATTTT. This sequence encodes CASSLGGDNQPQHF.

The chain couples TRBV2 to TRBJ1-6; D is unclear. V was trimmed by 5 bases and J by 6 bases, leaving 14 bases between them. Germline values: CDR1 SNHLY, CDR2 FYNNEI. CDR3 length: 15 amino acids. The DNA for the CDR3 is TGTGCCAGCAGTCCCGAGTCCGGGGTTAATTCACCCCTCCACTTT. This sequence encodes CASSPESGVNSPLHF.

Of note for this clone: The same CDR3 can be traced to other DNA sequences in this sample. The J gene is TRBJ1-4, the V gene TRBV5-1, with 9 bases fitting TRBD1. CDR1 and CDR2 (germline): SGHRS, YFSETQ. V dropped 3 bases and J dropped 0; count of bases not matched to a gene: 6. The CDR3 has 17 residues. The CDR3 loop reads CASSWGQGTSTNEKLFF. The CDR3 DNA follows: TGCGCCAGCAGCTGGGGACAGGGAACATCAACTAATGAAAAACTGTTTTTT.

The CDR3 DNA is TGTGCCAGCAGCCGACGAAGCGACAATGAGCAGTTCTTC. Protein product: CASSRRSDNEQFF. This sequence joins TRBV5-5 and TRBJ2-1; D is undetermined. CDR1 is SGHKS and CDR2 is YYEKEE in the germline V gene (reference sequence). The CDR3 is 13 residues long. The V end lost 4 bases, the J end lost 5 bases, and 10 bases lay between the germline ends.

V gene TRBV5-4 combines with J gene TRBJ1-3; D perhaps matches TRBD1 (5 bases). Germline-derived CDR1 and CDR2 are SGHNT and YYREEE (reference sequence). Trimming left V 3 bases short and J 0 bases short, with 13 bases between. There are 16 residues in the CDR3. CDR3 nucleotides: TGTGCCAGCAGCTGGGACGGGCAAAGCTCTGGAAACACCATATATTTT. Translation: CASSWDGQSSGNTIYF.

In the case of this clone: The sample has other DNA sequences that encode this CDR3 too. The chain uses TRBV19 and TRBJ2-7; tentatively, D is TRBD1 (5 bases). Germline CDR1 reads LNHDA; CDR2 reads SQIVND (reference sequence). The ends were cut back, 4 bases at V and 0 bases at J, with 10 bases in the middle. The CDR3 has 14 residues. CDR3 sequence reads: CASSKGLSSYEQYF. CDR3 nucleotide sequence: TGTGCCAGTAGTAAGGGGCTAAGCTCCTACGAGCAGTACTTC.

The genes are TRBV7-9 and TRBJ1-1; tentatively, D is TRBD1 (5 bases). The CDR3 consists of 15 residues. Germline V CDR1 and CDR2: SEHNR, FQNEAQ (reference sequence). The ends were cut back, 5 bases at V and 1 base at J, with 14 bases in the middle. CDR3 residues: CASSVRDPGNTEAFF. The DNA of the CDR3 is TGTGCCAGCAGCGTACGGGACCCCGGGAACACTGAAGCTTTCTTT.

The CDR3 DNA reads as TGTGCCAGCAAACGCGGACAGGGCACTGAAGCTTTCTTT. This sequence encodes CASKRGQGTEAFF. The chain joins TRBV6-5 to TRBJ1-1; TRBD1 matches 8 bases. This CDR3 comprises 13 residues. Trimming took 7 bases from V and 4 from J; bases not matched to a gene: 5. Germline V gene sequence: CDR1 MNHEY, CDR2 SVGAGI.

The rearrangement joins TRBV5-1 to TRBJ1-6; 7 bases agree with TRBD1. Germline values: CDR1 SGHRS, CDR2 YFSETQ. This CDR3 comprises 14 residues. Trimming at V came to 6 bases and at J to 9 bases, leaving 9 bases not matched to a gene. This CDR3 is CASTATGSGSPLHF. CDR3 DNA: TGCGCCAGCACCGCGACAGGGAGTGGTTCACCCCTCCACTTT.

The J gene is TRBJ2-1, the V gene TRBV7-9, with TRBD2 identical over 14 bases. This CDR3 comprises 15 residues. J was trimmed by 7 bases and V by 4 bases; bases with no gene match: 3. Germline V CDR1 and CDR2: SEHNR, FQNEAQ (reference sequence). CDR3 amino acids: CASSSGLAGVNEQFF. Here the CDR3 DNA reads TGTGCCAGCAGCTCGGGACTAGCGGGGGTTAATGAGCAGTTCTTC.